This TCR beta chain was recovered during a study of Ad26.COV2.S vaccination and SARS-CoV-2 variants. Study-wide results and limits: After vaccination, substantial breadth of spike-specific CD8+ and CD4+ responses was reported. Possible underestimation of total T cell responses by the TCR breadth and depth analyses was noted.

Treatment specified: some 20 received Ad26.COV2.S at low or high dose, single or two shots; about 5 received placebo; per-sample allocation not given. Day 63 after the first injection of vaccine or placebo was the sampling time. Note on this clone: What it recognizes is unknown.

Sequencing was performed with immunoSEQ multiplex PCR; in TCRdb, only in-frame clones are kept and a portion is missing. The top ten hold approximately 1.5% of the sample, which has fewer than 800,000 clones, around 89% seen once. V was pared by 2 bases and J by 1 base, with 5 bases of the junction left unmatched. This CDR3 comprises 14 residues. Looked up from germline, CDR1 is GTSNPN and CDR2 is SVGIG (reference sequence). The sequence derives from a person between 18 and 60 years old who received the Ad26.COV2.S COVID-19 vaccine or a placebo. The starting material was peripheral blood, obtained in a trial of Ad26.COV2.S vaccine versus placebo. The rearrangement uses TRBV30 and TRBJ2-7; TRBD1 agrees at 7 bases. The CDR3 sequence is CAWSPGQASYEQYF. The CDR3 nucleotides are TGTGCCTGGAGTCCCGGACAGGCGTCCTACGAGCAGTACTTC.